The source of this T cell receptor beta chain is a study of blood T cell repertoires in COVID-19. Profiling relied on immunoSEQ multiplex PCR, and the TCRdb table lists in-frame clones only, not all of them. The repertoire includes roughly 160,000 clones, 82% of them detected once, and 15% to 20% sits in the top ten. This CDR3 region has 17 residues. With 4 bases clipped from V and 1 base from J, the junction kept 10 bases outside the gene matches. Germline V gene lookup returns CDR1 SGHDT and CDR2 YYEEEE. This clone was counted a few times. The chain joins TRBV5-6 to TRBJ2-2, with 7 bases that match TRBD1. The origin of this receptor is a man aged 60 to 69 who had recovered from COVID-19. Sample: PBMCs or T cells enriched from blood (not recorded which). DNA for the CDR3: TGTGCCAGCAGCCGACCCGAGGGGGCTTGGAACACCGGGGAGCTGTTTTTT. Translating gives CASSRPEGAWNTGELFF.